In this sample, the clone carrying this T cell receptor beta chain turned up a few times. Antigen unknown. This sample is drawn from a study of T cells in Graves' hyperthyroidism and ophthalmopathy. General study points: Also found in blood were most expanded thyroid clonotypes above 0.001.

Exclusion criteria comprised uncontrolled infection, other autoimmune disease, pregnancy or lactation. Source material for PBMCs was less than 12 ml fresh peripheral blood. The CDR3 regions of TCR beta were amplified from RNA transcripts. When the TCR CDR3 underwent first-round RT-PCR, the HTBI primer set was used. Each CDR3 protein gets one entry after TCRdb re-called the multiplex PCR reads with MiXCR. The top ten clones hold around 8.1% of a sample with fewer than 900,000 distinct CDR3 sequences, about a sixth of them seen once. The clonotype originates from a young man with Graves' hyperthyroidism. The sample comprised blood.

For the CDR3, the DNA is TGTGCCAGCAGCTTAGCGAGTTCGGCAGGCTCTGGAAACACCATATATTTT. Its translation is CASSLASSAGSGNTIYF. This rearrangement joins TRBV7-8 to TRBJ1-3; D is uncertain. Germline CDR1 SGHVS, CDR2 FQNEAQ. The CDR3 covers 17 residues. Trimming took 0 bases from V and 0 from J, leaving 12 bases between them.